This TCR beta chain was retrieved from a study of OX40 agonist ivuxolimab in advanced cancers. Study summary: Three patients got partial responses; one had hepatocellular carcinoma and two had cutaneous melanoma.

Study-wide results and limits: Specificity for antigen went undetermined in the expanded peripheral T cells. At 0.1 to 3.0 mg/kg, CD4+ and CD8+ blood T cells expanded clonally by week 6.

A note on this clone: Its cognate antigen is unknown.

Sequencing used immunoSEQ multiplex PCR; TCRdb keeps in-frame clones, though not all of them. The table has about 61,000 clones, more than 85% seen once. The sampling schedule covered blood at baseline, cycle 4 day 1, and cycle 7 day 1. Sequencing used CD4+ or CD8+ T cells sorted from blood, obtained in a trial of the OX40 agonist ivuxolimab. The sequence derives from an adult with an advanced solid tumor such as melanoma, head and neck, liver or kidney cancer.

The DNA for the CDR3 is TGCGCCAGCAGCTTGGGGTACTCGGATGGCTACACCTTC. This gives the protein CASSLGYSDGYTF. This chain links TRBV5-1 with TRBJ1-2; D remains unclear. Between the trimmed V and J ends, which lost 0 bases and 6 bases, there was a span of 9 bases. The germline gives CDR1 SGHRS, CDR2 YFSETQ. The CDR3 consists of 13 residues.